A selection of T cell receptor beta chains follows, all from one sample in a study of cytomegalovirus exposure and HLA in healthy donors. The data were produced by immunoSEQ multiplex PCR, yet TCRdb's version contains in-frame clones alone and is incomplete. The data hold tens of thousands of clones, with around 82% observed a single time. Sequencing was performed on PBMCs. Every receptor here comes from a young woman in good health and CMV-seropositive. CDR3s include the opening cysteine and the closing phenylalanine or tryptophan. Fields, in order: CDR3 protein, CDR3 DNA, D gene, J gene, clone size, V gene, CDR3 length. D genes are given only for firm matches. A clone size is listed for some rows: how often the clone was seen (once, few, many), or a class if it is expanded.

CASSQWAGRTGSYEQYF	TGCGCCAGCAGCCAATGGGCCGGGAGGACTGGCTCCTACGAGCAGTACTTC	TRBD2	TRBJ2-7	few	TRBV4-3	17
CASSQGSSRPNQPQHF	TGCGCCAGCAGCCAAGGGAGCAGTAGACCCAATCAGCCCCAGCATTTT	.	TRBJ1-5	.	TRBV4-1	16
CASSLAGGQGVRELFF	TGTGCCAGCAGCTTAGCCGGGGGACAGGGTGTCCGGGAGCTGTTTTTT	TRBD1	TRBJ2-2	.	TRBV7-8	16
CASSSRPYQGYNSPLHF	TGTGCCAGCAGCTCTAGGCCCTACCAGGGGTATAATTCACCCCTCCACTTT	.	TRBJ1-6	.	TRBV7-9	17
CASSLAGTGVDYTF	TGTGCCAGCAGCTTAGCGGGGACAGGGGTAGACTACACCTTC	TRBD1	TRBJ1-2	.	TRBV7-6	14
CASSSRTGVTGDTQYF	TGTGCCAGCAGCTCCCGGACAGGCGTGACGGGAGATACGCAGTATTTT	TRBD1	TRBJ2-3	.	TRBV7-6	16
CASSPDRGRGKLFF	TGCGCCAGCAGCCCCGACAGGGGCCGCGGAAAACTGTTTTTT	TRBD1	TRBJ1-4	.	TRBV5-1	14
CAWSEGGRGYGYTF	TGTGCCTGGAGTGAGGGTGGCAGGGGCTATGGCTACACCTTC	.	TRBJ1-2	.	TRBV30	14
CASWEWTSGGSEQFF	TGTGCCAGCTGGGAATGGACTAGCGGGGGGAGTGAGCAGTTCTTC	TRBD2	TRBJ2-1	.	TRBV27	15
CASSGRDRRYQETQYF	TGCGCCAGCAGCGGCCGGGACAGAAGGTACCAAGAGACCCAGTACTTC	TRBD1	TRBJ2-5	.	TRBV5-1	16
CASSDTGNNQPQHF	TGTGCCAGCAGTGATACAGGGAACAATCAGCCCCAGCATTTT	.	TRBJ1-5	.	TRBV25-1	14
CATRASGANEKLFF	TGTGCCACCCGGGCTAGCGGGGCGAATGAAAAACTGTTTTTT	.	TRBJ1-4	.	TRBV19	14
CASSLEGTSGWETQYF	TGCGCCAGCAGCTTAGAAGGGACTAGCGGATGGGAGACCCAGTACTTC	TRBD2	TRBJ2-5	.	TRBV5-1	16
CASSTWGGEKLFF	TGCGCCAGCAGCACCTGGGGAGGGGAAAAACTGTTTTTT	.	TRBJ1-4	few	TRBV5-1	13
CASSLRQGLYEQYF	TGTGCCAGCAGTTTACGGCAGGGGCTCTACGAGCAGTACTTC	.	TRBJ2-7	.	TRBV27	14
CASRLPSMNTEAFF	TGTGCCAGCCGCTTGCCCAGTATGAACACTGAAGCTTTCTTT	.	TRBJ1-1	.	TRBV28	14
CASSDTGQDFSYEQYF	TGTGCCAGCAGTGATACGGGACAGGACTTCTCCTACGAGCAGTACTTC	TRBD1	TRBJ2-7	.	TRBV6-1	16
CASSQGQANEKLFF	TGTGCCAGCAGCCAAGGACAGGCTAATGAAAAACTGTTTTTT	TRBD1	TRBJ1-4	few	TRBV6-5	14
CASSLDGTGNEQYF	TGCGCCAGCAGCTTGGATGGGACAGGGAACGAGCAGTACTTC	TRBD1	TRBJ2-7	.	TRBV5-1	14
CASRRGEGADTQYF	TGTGCCAGCAGGAGGGGGGAGGGGGCAGATACGCAGTATTTT	.	TRBJ2-3	.	TRBV6-1	14
CASSQDGQSYEQYF	TGCGCCAGCAGCCAAGATGGGCAGTCCTACGAGCAGTACTTC	.	TRBJ2-7	.	TRBV4-1	14
CSVEEGAGAGELFF	TGCAGCGTTGAGGAGGGGGCAGGGGCCGGGGAGCTGTTTTTT	.	TRBJ2-2	few	TRBV29-1	14
CASSRAGLSTDTQYF	TGCGCCAGCAGCCGAGCGGGCCTTAGCACAGATACGCAGTATTTT	.	TRBJ2-3	.	TRBV5-1	15
CASSLSTGPSETQYF	TGCGCCAGCAGCTTGTCAACCGGTCCTTCAGAGACCCAGTACTTC	.	TRBJ2-5	once	TRBV5-1	15
CASSLKGQGAQGPTDTQYF	TGTGCCAGCAGTTTGAAGGGACAGGGGGCGCAAGGTCCCACAGATACGCAGTATTTT	TRBD1	TRBJ2-3	few	TRBV27	19
CASTFGEPQHF	TGTGCCAGCACCTTCGGGGAGCCCCAGCATTTT	.	TRBJ1-5	.	TRBV6-5	11
CASSPGRQGYTDTQYF	TGTGCCAGCAGCCCAGGTCGTCAGGGGTACACAGATACGCAGTATTTT	.	TRBJ2-3	.	TRBV9	16